This T cell receptor (beta chain) was retrieved from a study of T cell repertoires in cytomegalovirus infection. In the study overall: Public TCR beta signatures were indicative of both CMV infection and a matching HLA type. Study observations and caveats: Clonotype analysis showed dominance of the ex vivo response by HLA-C-restricted CMV-specific TCR beta clonotypes. Accumulated public TCR beta family frequency recognized individuals carrying CMV together with the relevant HLA.

MiXCR was run by TCRdb on the reads, yielding one entry per CDR3 protein. The sample has 300,000 to 450,000 distinct CDR3 sequences; approximately 18% are singletons. Points on this clonotype: Its antigen remains unknown.

Source material: PBMCs. This receptor was identified in a human donor in good health (CMV status not recorded). Some clones in this sample may be carry-over from other donors' samples.

CDR3 bases: TGCAGTGCCTGGGGGGGGGGTTATTCAGATACGCAGTATTTT. Translation: CSAWGGGYSDTQYF. The V and J genes are TRBV20-1 and TRBJ2-3; 7 bases map to TRBD2. Losses at the gene ends were 6 bases for V and 4 bases for J; bases not matched to a gene: 10. This CDR3 has 14 residues. Germline values: CDR1 DFQATT, CDR2 SNEGSKA (reference sequence).